This T cell receptor beta chain was identified in a study of cytomegalovirus exposure and HLA in healthy donors. Study results and caveats: CMV serostatus was the only immune exposure information that was available. Reported findings show TCR beta sequences accurately forecast HLA-A and HLA-B alleles in most subjects.

Of note for this clone: The antigen is not known.

J was trimmed by 5 bases and V by 4 bases; bases with no gene match: 2. The CDR3 spans 13 residues. The germline V gene has CDR1 KGHSH and CDR2 LQKENI. The PCR employed 60 Vbeta primers together with 13 Jbeta primers. Method: immunoSEQ multiplex PCR; TCRdb's copy keeps in-frame clones and lacks some. The table shows around 98,000 clones, with approximately 69% occurring only once. This TCR came from a female donor in good health and CMV-seronegative. This chain uses TRBV18 with TRBJ2-1; the match to TRBD2 covers 7 bases. Input material: PBMCs. The CDR3 nucleotides read TGTGCCAGCTCACTAGGGAGGGACAATGAGCAGTTCTTC. Translated: CASSLGRDNEQFF.